Listed below are T cell receptor beta chains from one sample, sequenced in a study of blood T cell repertoires in COVID-19. TCRdb's copy holds only in-frame clones and misses some; the assay was immunoSEQ multiplex PCR. The sample records about 310,000 clones, 75% to 90% being singletons. The source material was PBMCs or T cells enriched from blood (not recorded which). These receptors came from a man aged 55-75 years who had recovered from COVID-19. Each CDR3 is given with its conserved first and last residue. D genes are given only for firm matches. Some rows have no size entry. The others give once, few or many, or a class for an expanded clone.

cdr3_aa	cdr3_nt	j_call	d_call	v_call	clone_size
CASSQEGGRRDTGELFF	TGTGCCAGCAGCCAAGAGGGGGGGAGGAGAGACACCGGGGAGCTGTTTTTT	TRBJ2-2	TRBD2	TRBV4-2	NA
CASSLPGNQPQHF	TGTGCCAGCAGCCTCCCAGGCAATCAGCCCCAGCATTTT	TRBJ1-5	NA	TRBV7-2	NA
CASSLVGQGVNPGANVLTF	TGCGCCAGCAGCTTGGTGGGACAGGGCGTGAACCCTGGGGCCAACGTCCTGACTTTC	TRBJ2-6	TRBD1	TRBV5-1	once
CATSRDLIGVGNTIYF	TGTGCCACCAGCAGAGATCTAATAGGGGTAGGGAACACCATATATTTT	TRBJ1-3	NA	TRBV15	NA
CASSMGLATKETQYF	TGTGCCAGCAGCATGGGACTAGCGACTAAAGAGACCCAGTACTTC	TRBJ2-5	TRBD2	TRBV7-3	NA
CSASNTGELFF	TGCAGCGCCTCGAACACCGGGGAGCTGTTTTTT	TRBJ2-2	NA	TRBV29-1	NA
CATSRAGAYEQYF	TGTGCCACCAGTCGGGCCGGGGCCTACGAGCAGTACTTC	TRBJ2-7	NA	TRBV24-1	NA
CASSLRLAGGREQYF	TGCGCCAGCAGCCTCAGACTAGCGGGAGGGCGCGAGCAGTACTTC	TRBJ2-7	TRBD2	TRBV5-1	NA
CASSQATDRVETQYF	TGTGCCAGCAGCCAAGCGACGGACAGGGTAGAGACCCAGTACTTC	TRBJ2-5	TRBD1	TRBV3-1/TRBV3-2	NA
CASSVAGRPKNIQYF	TGTGCCAGCAGCGTTGCGGGGAGGCCCAAAAACATTCAGTACTTC	TRBJ2-4	NA	TRBV6-2/TRBV6-3	NA
CAISDSYGYTF	TGTGCCATCAGTGACAGCTATGGCTACACCTTC	TRBJ1-2	NA	TRBV10-3	NA
CASAIETGAVNTEAFF	TGCGCCAGCGCTATAGAGACAGGGGCTGTGAACACTGAAGCTTTCTTT	TRBJ1-1	TRBD1	TRBV5-1	NA
CASSDGQVRPDEQYF	TGTGCCAGCAGCGACGGACAGGTACGGCCGGACGAGCAGTACTTC	TRBJ2-7	TRBD1	TRBV7-8	NA
CASSVSGSNPDTQYF	TGTGCCAGCAGCGTAAGCGGGAGTAATCCAGATACGCAGTATTTT	TRBJ2-3	TRBD2	TRBV9	NA
CASSLGGSNTGELFF	TGCGCCAGCAGCTTGGGAGGGAGTAACACCGGGGAGCTGTTTTTT	TRBJ2-2	NA	TRBV5-1	NA
CASSLTLAYEQYF	TGTGCCAGCAGCCTAACTTTGGCCTACGAGCAGTACTTC	TRBJ2-7	NA	TRBV12-3/TRBV12-4	NA
CASSDSVMVEAFF	TGTGCCAGCAGTGACAGCGTTATGGTCGAAGCTTTCTTT	TRBJ1-1	NA	TRBV2	NA
CASSLGAGSYNEQFF	TGCGCCAGCAGCTTGGGGGCGGGGAGTTACAATGAGCAGTTCTTC	TRBJ2-1	NA	TRBV5-1	once
CATSDAGQGNGYTF	TGTGCCACCAGTGATGCGGGACAGGGCAATGGCTACACCTTC	TRBJ1-2	TRBD1	TRBV24-1	NA
CASSHAGQGQPQHF	TGCGCCAGCAGCCACGCGGGACAGGGTCAGCCCCAGCATTTT	TRBJ1-5	TRBD1	TRBV4-1	NA
CASSLLLETQYF	TGTGCCAGCAGCTTATTACTAGAGACCCAGTACTTC	TRBJ2-5	NA	TRBV7-9	once
CATSDSKSGDTEAFF	TGTGCCACCAGTGATTCTAAGTCAGGGGACACTGAAGCTTTCTTT	TRBJ1-1	NA	TRBV24-1	NA
CASRSGTGRTSYNSPLHF	TGTGCCAGCAGATCCGGGACAGGGCGCACCTCCTATAATTCACCCCTCCACTTT	TRBJ1-6	TRBD1	TRBV3-1/TRBV3-2	few
CASSSGQGNQPQHF	TGCGCCAGCAGCTCGGGACAGGGAAATCAGCCCCAGCATTTT	TRBJ1-5	TRBD1	TRBV5-1	NA
CASTRGTYSNEQFF	TGTGCCAGCACCCGGGGGACCTACAGCAATGAGCAGTTCTTC	TRBJ2-1	NA	TRBV6-5	NA
CASSSAGTGLYEQYF	TGTGCCAGCAGTTCCGCCGGGACAGGGTTATACGAGCAGTACTTC	TRBJ2-7	TRBD1	TRBV28	NA
CASSGTYAGNTIYF	TGTGCCAGCAGTGGGACATACGCTGGAAACACCATATATTTT	TRBJ1-3	NA	TRBV2	NA
CASTTRKKMNTEAFF	TGTGCCAGCACGACGCGGAAAAAAATGAACACTGAAGCTTTCTTT	TRBJ1-1	NA	TRBV28	NA
CASSLDRGRNQPQHF	TGTGCCAGCAGCTTGGACAGGGGGCGAAATCAGCCCCAGCATTTT	TRBJ1-5	TRBD1	TRBV5-4	NA
CASSQDARGYGYTF	TGTGCCAGCAGCCAAGATGCCCGGGGATATGGCTACACCTTC	TRBJ1-2	NA	TRBV3-1/TRBV3-2	NA
CASSQPSGGGTEAFF	TGTGCCAGCAGCCAACCCTCAGGGGGCGGCACTGAAGCTTTCTTT	TRBJ1-1	TRBD1	TRBV7-9	NA
CASSGRTSGRPINTGELFF	TGTGCCAGCAGCGGAAGGACTAGCGGGAGGCCTATTAACACCGGGGAGCTGTTTTTT	TRBJ2-2	TRBD2	TRBV9	once
CASSPSTVNTGELFF	TGTGCCAGCTCACCGTCGACAGTGAACACCGGGGAGCTGTTTTTT	TRBJ2-2	NA	TRBV18	NA
CATSDLSSSYNEQFF	TGTGCCACCAGTGATTTAAGTTCCAGCTACAATGAGCAGTTCTTC	TRBJ2-1	NA	TRBV24-1	NA
CASSVGQGATEAFF	TGCGCCAGCAGCGTCGGACAGGGGGCCACTGAAGCTTTCTTT	TRBJ1-1	TRBD1	TRBV5-1	NA
CASTGLAGDPFPEQYF	TGTGCCAGCACCGGACTAGCGGGAGACCCCTTCCCCGAGCAGTACTTC	TRBJ2-7	TRBD2	TRBV2	NA
CASSAGTRGNQPQHF	TGTGCCAGCAGCGCAGGGACAAGAGGAAATCAGCCCCAGCATTTT	TRBJ1-5	NA	TRBV2	NA
CASSLRRRQGGTDTQYF	TGTGCCAGCAGCTTAAGGCGGAGACAGGGGGGAACAGATACGCAGTATTTT	TRBJ2-3	TRBD1	TRBV7-9	NA
CASSLPRQGNTEAFF	TGTGCCAGCAGTTTGCCAAGACAGGGGAACACTGAAGCTTTCTTT	TRBJ1-1	TRBD1	TRBV28	NA
CARANRVPYNEQFF	TGTGCCAGAGCTAACAGGGTGCCCTACAATGAGCAGTTCTTC	TRBJ2-1	NA	TRBV21-1	NA
CASSLSRTGAYEQYF	TGTGCCAGCAGTTTATCCAGGACAGGGGCGTACGAGCAGTACTTC	TRBJ2-7	TRBD1	TRBV28	NA
CASSLETGGYEQYF	TGCGCCAGCAGCTTGGAGACAGGAGGCTACGAGCAGTACTTC	TRBJ2-7	NA	TRBV5-1	NA
CASSLAGQGGELFF	TGTGCCAGCAGCTTGGCAGGGCAGGGCGGGGAGCTGTTTTTT	TRBJ2-2	NA	TRBV5-5	NA
CASSQNILLYNEQFF	TGTGCCAGCAGCCAGAACATTCTTCTTTACAATGAGCAGTTCTTC	TRBJ2-1	NA	TRBV9	NA
CATSRVPGTGDPYGYTF	TGTGCCACCAGCAGAGTACCCGGGACAGGGGATCCCTATGGCTACACCTTC	TRBJ1-2	TRBD1	TRBV15	few
CASTESGTGGSPLHF	TGTGCCAGCACCGAATCCGGGACAGGGGGTTCACCCCTCCACTTT	TRBJ1-6	TRBD1	TRBV7-9	NA
CATSVVGTDTQYF	TGTGCCACCAGTGTCGTTGGCACAGATACGCAGTATTTT	TRBJ2-3	NA	TRBV24-1	NA
CASCRDRDPYETQYF	TGTGCCAGCTGCCGGGACAGGGACCCCTACGAGACCCAGTACTTC	TRBJ2-5	TRBD1	TRBV7-8	NA
CASSLVADEKLFF	TGTGCCAGCAGCTTAGTGGCGGATGAAAAACTGTTTTTT	TRBJ1-4	NA	TRBV7-2	NA
CASSLRDYGYTF	TGTGCCAGCAGTTTGAGGGACTATGGCTACACCTTC	TRBJ1-2	NA	TRBV28	NA
CASRQRGGHRSSASTEAFF	TGCGCCAGCAGGCAAAGGGGGGGCCACAGGTCCTCGGCTAGCACTGAAGCTTTCTTT	TRBJ1-1	NA	TRBV23-1	NA